The rows below give T cell receptor beta chains drawn from one sample of a study of T cell repertoires in cytomegalovirus infection. TCRdb reprocessed the reads via MiXCR and lists one record per CDR3 protein. The sample has roughly 640,000 distinct CDR3 sequences; more than 20% are singletons. The sequencing sample was made of CD8+ T cells from PBMCs. The receptors originated from a human donor in good health (CMV status not recorded). Some clones in this sample may be carry-over from other donors' samples. CDR3s include the opening cysteine and the closing phenylalanine or tryptophan. D genes are given only for firm matches. Not all rows give a size; the values are once, few, many and, for expanded clones, a class.

d_gene	j_gene	v_gene	abundance	CDR3aa	CDR3nt
TRBD1	TRBJ2-5	TRBV27	many	CASSPWDSQETQYF	TGTGCCAGCAGTCCTTGGGACAGCCAAGAGACCCAGTACTTC
-	TRBJ1-4	TRBV7-1	-	CASSSRRNVTNEKLFF	TGTGCCAGCAGCTCCCGGCGAAATGTAACTAATGAAAAACTGTTTTTT
-	TRBJ1-6	TRBV2	few	CASGSGGRAPPLHF	TGTGCCAGCGGGTCAGGCGGTAGGGCCCCACCCCTCCACTTT
TRBD1	TRBJ2-1	TRBV12-3/TRBV12-4	-	CASSRDRTYNEQFF	TGTGCCAGCAGTCGGGACAGGACCTACAATGAGCAGTTCTTC
-	TRBJ2-1	TRBV5-4	-	CASRSASEQFF	TGTGCCAGCAGATCCGCGAGTGAGCAGTTCTTC
-	TRBJ1-1	TRBV7-8	many	CASSLGGNSEAFF	TGTGCCAGCAGCTTAGGCGGGAACTCTGAAGCTTTCTTT
TRBD2	TRBJ2-1	TRBV6-2/TRBV6-3	few	CASSTFPRLAGAPGEQFF	TGTGCCAGCAGCACCTTCCCCCGACTAGCGGGGGCACCCGGTGAGCAGTTCTTC
-	TRBJ1-3	TRBV23-1	-	CASSQSSASSGNTIYF	TGCGCCAGCAGTCAATCGTCGGCCAGCTCTGGAAACACCATATATTTT
TRBD1	TRBJ1-3	TRBV27	many	CASSLTGAGNTIYF	TGTGCCAGCAGTTTGACAGGGGCTGGAAACACCATATATTTT
-	TRBJ1-3	TRBV7-2	many	CASSFSGPGNTIYF	TGTGCCAGCAGCTTTTCAGGGCCTGGAAACACCATATATTTT
-	TRBJ2-3	TRBV29-1	-	CSVEWTSTDTQYF	TGCAGCGTTGAGTGGACAAGCACAGATACGCAGTATTTT
-	TRBJ2-3	TRBV6-5	few	CASSYSGALSTDTQYF	TGTGCCAGCAGTTACTCGGGAGCGTTGAGCACAGATACGCAGTATTTT
TRBD1	TRBJ1-1	TRBV28	once	CATESGTVLLGQLNTEAFF	TGTGCCACCGAGAGTGGGACAGTCCTATTGGGGCAACTGAACACTGAAGCTTTCTTT
TRBD2	TRBJ2-3	TRBV7-9	many	CASSAGLAGRASTDTQYF	TGTGCCAGCAGCGCCGGACTAGCGGGAAGAGCTAGCACAGATACGCAGTATTTT
-	TRBJ2-5	TRBV20-1	few	CSAYPQGSIKTQYF	TGCAGTGCGTACCCACAGGGAAGTATAAAGACCCAGTACTTC
-	TRBJ2-5	TRBV7-9	-	CASSLPFTDQETQYF	TGTGCCAGCAGCTTGCCCTTCACAGATCAAGAGACCCAGTACTTC
TRBD1	TRBJ2-3	TRBV7-8	few	CASSPPLPGQGSTDTQYF	TGTGCCAGCAGCCCCCCCTTGCCGGGACAGGGAAGCACAGATACGCAGTATTTT
TRBD2	TRBJ2-5	TRBV5-5	-	CASSLRGLALGETQYF	TGTGCCAGCAGCTTGAGAGGACTAGCGCTGGGGGAGACCCAGTACTTC
-	TRBJ2-2	TRBV15	few	CATFATGELFF	TGTGCCACCTTCGCGACCGGGGAGCTGTTTTTT
-	TRBJ2-5	TRBV20-1	few	CSARRTYDRVETQYF	TGCAGTGCTAGACGGACTTACGATCGCGTAGAGACCCAGTACTTC
-	TRBJ2-7	TRBV29-1	-	CSVRDGEQYF	TGCAGCGTTCGGGACGGCGAGCAGTACTTC
-	TRBJ1-4	TRBV4-2	-	CASSLGDEGSYEKLFF	TGTGCCAGCAGCCTAGGGGACGAGGGGAGCTATGAAAAACTGTTTTTT
-	TRBJ2-5	TRBV7-6	many	CASSPRTDLETQYF	TGTGCCAGCAGCCCGCGGACAGATCTGGAGACCCAGTACTTC
-	TRBJ2-1	TRBV2	few	CASSVGVDNEQFF	TGTGCCAGCAGTGTTGGCGTTGACAATGAGCAGTTCTTC
TRBD1	TRBJ2-2	TRBV7-7	many	CASSRGQHNTGELFF	TGTGCTAGCAGCCGGGGACAGCATAACACCGGGGAGCTGTTTTTT
-	TRBJ1-1	TRBV29-1	few	CSVEDLGGATEAFF	TGCAGCGTTGAAGATCTCGGGGGGGCCACTGAAGCTTTCTTT
-	TRBJ2-3	TRBV29-1	-	CSVVTDTQYF	TGCAGCGTTGTCACAGATACGCAGTATTTT
-	TRBJ2-7	TRBV7-6	-	CVSSSGPYEQYF	TGTGTCAGCAGCTCCGGGCCTTACGAGCAGTACTTC
-	TRBJ2-2	TRBV11-3	many	CASSGRYTGELFF	TGTGCCAGCAGCGGGAGGTACACCGGGGAGCTGTTTTTT
-	TRBJ1-5	TRBV12-3/TRBV12-4	-	CASSLPGYNQPQHF	TGTGCCAGCAGTTTACCAGGGTACAATCAGCCCCAGCATTTT
-	TRBJ2-3	TRBV7-2	many	CASSSNSRTWDTQYF	TGTGCCAGCAGCTCCAATAGCCGTACATGGGATACGCAGTATTTT
-	TRBJ1-1	TRBV7-6	-	CASSSGHLEAFF	TGTGCCAGCAGCTCGGGGCACCTCGAAGCTTTCTTT
-	TRBJ1-1	TRBV6-2/TRBV6-3	many	CASSYGWGEAFF	TGTGCCAGCAGTTACGGGTGGGGGGAAGCTTTCTTT
-	TRBJ1-5	TRBV7-2	many	CASSFGGDYQPQHF	TGTGCCAGCAGCTTTGGAGGGGATTATCAGCCCCAGCATTTT
-	TRBJ1-1	TRBV4-2	-	CASSQRTNTEAFF	TGTGCCAGCAGCCAGAGGACGAACACTGAAGCTTTCTTT
-	TRBJ2-1	TRBV7-9	-	CATTYNEQFF	TGTGCCACGACTTACAATGAGCAGTTCTTC
-	TRBJ1-2	TRBV12-3/TRBV12-4	many	CASSPPDRISYGYTF	TGTGCCAGCAGTCCCCCGGACCGGATAAGCTATGGCTACACCTTC
TRBD1	TRBJ1-3	TRBV28	-	CASSLQGDWNTIYF	TGTGCCAGCAGTTTGCAGGGGGATTGGAACACCATATATTTT
TRBD2	TRBJ2-2	TRBV20-1	-	CSARPLRGNNTGELFF	TGCAGTGCTAGGCCCCTGCGGGGGAACAACACCGGGGAGCTGTTTTTT
-	TRBJ2-5	TRBV29-1	-	CSAVQETQYF	TGCAGCGCTGTCCAAGAGACCCAGTACTTC
TRBD2	TRBJ2-3	TRBV7-2	many	CASSLGAGGSIDTQYF	TGTGCCAGCAGCTTAGGAGCGGGGGGGTCGATAGATACGCAGTATTTT
-	TRBJ1-2	TRBV7-9	few	CASSPDRSKGYTF	TGTGCCAGCAGCCCCGACCGATCAAAAGGCTACACCTTC
-	TRBJ2-3	TRBV7-8	many	CATVERWGPSTDTQYF	TGTGCCACCGTAGAGCGGTGGGGGCCGTCCACAGATACGCAGTATTTT
-	TRBJ1-2	TRBV19	-	CASMSHPVASNGYTF	TGTGCCAGTATGTCCCATCCTGTTGCCTCGAATGGCTACACCTTC
-	TRBJ2-5	TRBV12-3/TRBV12-4	many	CASSLTRDETQYF	TGTGCCAGCAGTTTAACCAGGGATGAGACCCAGTACTTC
TRBD1	TRBJ2-1	TRBV27	few	CASSTGVGTNEQFF	TGTGCCAGCAGTACAGGGGTGGGTACCAATGAGCAGTTCTTC
-	TRBJ1-1	TRBV20-1	-	CSAPWDTEAFF	TGCAGTGCTCCGTGGGACACTGAAGCTTTCTTT
TRBD1	TRBJ2-6	TRBV10-3	-	CAISAGTGVSGANVLTF	TGTGCCATCAGTGCCGGGACAGGGGTCTCTGGGGCCAACGTCCTGACTTTC
TRBD1	TRBJ2-2	TRBV9	few	CASSAGTGVLPELFF	TGTGCCAGCAGCGCCGGGACAGGCGTCCTCCCTGAGCTGTTTTTT
TRBD2	TRBJ2-5	TRBV28	-	CASSPLGSGIQETQYF	TGTGCCAGCAGCCCCTTGGGTAGCGGGATCCAAGAGACCCAGTACTTC
-	TRBJ1-1	TRBV7-9	many	CATTAIEAMNTEAFF	TGTGCCACCACTGCAATAGAAGCGATGAACACTGAAGCTTTCTTT
-	TRBJ2-1	TRBV5-6	-	CASSLGTIEQFF	TGTGCCAGCAGCTTGGGAACGATTGAGCAGTTCTTC
TRBD1	TRBJ2-7	TRBV14	-	CASSAGTDPYEQYF	TGTGCCAGCAGCGCCGGGACAGACCCCTACGAGCAGTACTTC
TRBD2	TRBJ2-1	TRBV6-2/TRBV6-3	-	CASSYPGGAGGSYNEQFF	TGTGCCAGCAGTTACCCCGGTGGGGCGGGGGGTTCCTACAATGAGCAGTTCTTC
-	TRBJ1-2	TRBV19	-	CASGTGSYGYTF	TGTGCCAGCGGCACGGGATCCTATGGCTACACCTTC
-	TRBJ1-1	TRBV12-3/TRBV12-4	-	CASSFPRTDTEAFF	TGTGCCAGCAGTTTCCCACGAACGGACACTGAAGCTTTCTTT